A single sample gave rise to the 8 T cell receptor beta chains below, sequenced in a study of blood T cells in healthy people across ages. Together with a sample-barcoded 5' primer, a J-beta primer mix was included in a second PCR lasting about 6 to 12 cycles. TCRdb called the 5' RACE reads again in MiXCR, with one record for every CDR3 protein. The sample gives about 1.8 million distinct CDR3 sequences, 49% of which show up once; roughly 2.1% is in the top ten. Specimen: blood. The origin of the receptors is a woman between 40 and 55 years old in good health.

The sample holds one count of this clonotype. Germline is not matched at one junction end, which may reflect a read error. The chain carries TRBV4-3 and TRBJ1-2; D may be TRBD1 (5 bases). The CDR3 is 15 residues long. Germline V CDR1 and CDR2: LGHNA, YSLEER. The DNA of the CDR3 is TGCGCCGGCAGCCAAGATTTCGAGGGGTACTATGGCTACACCTTC. This codes for CAGSQDFEGYYGYTF.

The rearrangement uses TRBV10-3 and TRBJ2-1; D is perhaps TRBD1 (5 bases). Germline V lookup: CDR1 ENHRY, CDR2 SYGVKD. CDR3 size: 13 residues. Deletions cut 9 bases from V and 0 bases from J, with 9 bases between. CDR3 in amino acids: CAIGEPSYNEQFF. The CDR3 nucleotides are TGTGCCATAGGGGAACCCTCCTACAATGAGCAGTTCTTC.

This chain uses TRBV5-6 with TRBJ1-6, with 11 bases lining up with TRBD1. The length of the CDR3 is 14 residues. Germline V gene data show CDR1 as SGHDT and CDR2 as YYEEEE. V lost 5 bases and J lost 10; bases outside the gene matches: 5. The chain's CDR3 is CASRPRDRGSPLHF. The CDR3 DNA follows: TGTGCCAGCAGGCCCCGGGACAGGGGGTCACCCCTCCACTTT.

This clonotype was observed a handful of times. The chain combines TRBV10-3 with TRBJ2-3; no reliable D call. Trimming cost V 4 bases and J 1 base, with 6 bases left between them. Germline values: CDR1 ENHRY, CDR2 SYGVKD. The CDR3 covers 13 residues. This chain's CDR3 is CAISGDGTDTQYF. As DNA, the CDR3 is TGTGCCATCAGTGGCGACGGCACAGATACGCAGTATTTT.

The chain employs TRBV4-1 and TRBJ1-5; D remains ambiguous. Germline CDR1 is MGHRA and CDR2 is YSYEKL. V shed 2 bases and J shed 1 base, with 12 bases lying between them. There are 16 residues in the CDR3. Here the CDR3 reads CASSQQSGSSNQPQHF. CDR3 bases: TGCGCCAGCAGCCAACAATCCGGTTCGAGCAATCAGCCCCAGCATTTT.

In this sample, this clonotype turned up once. V is TRBV28 and J is TRBJ1-1; D is unclear. V lost 4 bases to trimming and J lost 4 bases, with 13 bases between them. The CDR3 runs to 14 residues. Germline lookup yields CDR1 MDHEN and CDR2 SYDVKM. Here the CDR3 reads CASSSHGPGTEAFF. CDR3 in DNA: TGTGCCAGCAGTTCCCATGGACCGGGCACTGAAGCTTTCTTT.

This clonotype showed up just a few times. The chain is built from TRBV5-1 and TRBJ2-7; D perhaps matches TRBD1 (5 bases). V was clipped by 4 bases and J by 9 bases, with 11 bases between them. CDR3 size: 11 residues. Germline CDR1 is SGHRS and CDR2 is YFSETQ. The CDR3 is CASSKDTSQYF. The CDR3 nucleotides read TGCGCCAGCAGCAAGGACACCTCGCAGTACTTC.

This clonotype was seen a few times. This chain connects TRBV20-1 to TRBJ2-7, with 7 bases fitting TRBD2. V was clipped by 6 bases and J by 6 bases; unmatched bases: 11. There are 13 residues in the CDR3. Germline V CDR1 and CDR2: DFQATT, SNEGSKA (reference sequence). The CDR3, as DNA: TGCAGTGCACCGCCAAGGGGAGGGAGCGAGCAGTACTTC. Translation: CSAPPRGGSEQYF.